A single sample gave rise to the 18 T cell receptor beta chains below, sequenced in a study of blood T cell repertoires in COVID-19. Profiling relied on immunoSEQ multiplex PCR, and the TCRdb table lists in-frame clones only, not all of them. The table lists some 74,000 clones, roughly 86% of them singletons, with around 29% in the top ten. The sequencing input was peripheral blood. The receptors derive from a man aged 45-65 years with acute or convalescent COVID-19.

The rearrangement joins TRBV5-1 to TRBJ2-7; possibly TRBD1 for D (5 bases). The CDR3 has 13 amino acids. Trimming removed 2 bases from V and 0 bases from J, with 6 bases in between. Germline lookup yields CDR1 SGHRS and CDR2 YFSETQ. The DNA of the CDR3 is TGCGCCAGCAGCTTTCAGGGCTCCTACGAGCAGTACTTC. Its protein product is CASSFQGSYEQYF.

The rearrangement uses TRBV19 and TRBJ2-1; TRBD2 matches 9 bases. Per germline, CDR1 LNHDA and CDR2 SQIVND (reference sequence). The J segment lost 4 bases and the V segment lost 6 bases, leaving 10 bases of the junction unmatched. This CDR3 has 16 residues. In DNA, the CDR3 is TGTGCCAGTAGCCTTACAAGGCTAGCGGGGTACAATGAGCAGTTCTTC. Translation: CASSLTRLAGYNEQFF.

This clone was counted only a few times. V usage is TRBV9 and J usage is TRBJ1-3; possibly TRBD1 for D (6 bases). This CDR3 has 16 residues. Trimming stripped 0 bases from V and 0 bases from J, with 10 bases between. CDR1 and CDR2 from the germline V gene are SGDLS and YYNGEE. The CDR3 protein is CASSVVQGLSGNTIYF. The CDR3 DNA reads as TGTGCCAGCAGCGTAGTACAGGGCCTCTCTGGAAACACCATATATTTT. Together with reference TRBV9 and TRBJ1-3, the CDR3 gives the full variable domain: DSGVTQTPKHLITATGQRVTLRCSPRSGDLSVYWYQQSLDQGLQFLIQYYNGEERAKGNILERFSAQQFPDLHSELNLSSLELGDSALYFCASSVVQGLSGNTIYFGEGSWLTVV.

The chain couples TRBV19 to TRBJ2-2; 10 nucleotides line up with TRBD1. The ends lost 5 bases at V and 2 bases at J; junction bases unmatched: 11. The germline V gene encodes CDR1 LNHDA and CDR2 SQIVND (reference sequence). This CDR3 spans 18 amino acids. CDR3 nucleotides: TGTGCCAGTAGTGCCGTGGGACAGGGGACGCTAAACACCGGGGAGCTGTTTTTT. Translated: CASSAVGQGTLNTGELFF.

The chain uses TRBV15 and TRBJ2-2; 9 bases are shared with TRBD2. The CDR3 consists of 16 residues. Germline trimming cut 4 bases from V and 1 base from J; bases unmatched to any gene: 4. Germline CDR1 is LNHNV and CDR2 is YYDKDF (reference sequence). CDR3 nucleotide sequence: TGTGCCACCAGCACTAGCGGGGCCTTGAACACCGGGGAGCTGTTTTTT. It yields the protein CATSTSGALNTGELFF.

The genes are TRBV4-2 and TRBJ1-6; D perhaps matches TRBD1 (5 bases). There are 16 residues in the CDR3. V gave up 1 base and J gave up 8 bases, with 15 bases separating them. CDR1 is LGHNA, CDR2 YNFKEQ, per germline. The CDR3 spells CASSQAVTGPYSPLHF. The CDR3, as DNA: TGTGCCAGCAGCCAAGCCGTTACAGGACCTTATTCACCCCTCCACTTT.

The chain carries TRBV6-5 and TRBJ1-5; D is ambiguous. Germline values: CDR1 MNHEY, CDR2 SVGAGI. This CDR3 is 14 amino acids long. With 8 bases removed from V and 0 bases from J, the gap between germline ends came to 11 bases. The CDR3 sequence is CASEGGGSNQPQHF. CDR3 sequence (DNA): TGTGCCAGCGAGGGAGGTGGTAGCAATCAGCCCCAGCATTTT.

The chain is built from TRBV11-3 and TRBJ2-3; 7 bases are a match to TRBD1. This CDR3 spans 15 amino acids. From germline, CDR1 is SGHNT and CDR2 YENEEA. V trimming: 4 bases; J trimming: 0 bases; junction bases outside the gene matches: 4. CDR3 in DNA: TGTGCCAGCAGCTCTGGGACAGAAAGCACAGATACGCAGTATTTT. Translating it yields CASSSGTESTDTQYF.

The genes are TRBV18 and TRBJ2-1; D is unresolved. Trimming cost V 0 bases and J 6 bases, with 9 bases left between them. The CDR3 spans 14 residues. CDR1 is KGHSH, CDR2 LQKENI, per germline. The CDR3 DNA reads TGTGCCAGCTCACCACCTCACATGGCCAATGAGCAGTTCTTC. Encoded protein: CASSPPHMANEQFF.

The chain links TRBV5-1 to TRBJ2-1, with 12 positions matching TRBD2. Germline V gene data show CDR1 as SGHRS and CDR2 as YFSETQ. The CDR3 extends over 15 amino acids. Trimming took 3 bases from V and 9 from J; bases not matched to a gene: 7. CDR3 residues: CASSYGLAGQGEQFF. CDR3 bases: TGCGCCAGCAGCTACGGACTAGCGGGGCAGGGTGAGCAGTTCTTC.

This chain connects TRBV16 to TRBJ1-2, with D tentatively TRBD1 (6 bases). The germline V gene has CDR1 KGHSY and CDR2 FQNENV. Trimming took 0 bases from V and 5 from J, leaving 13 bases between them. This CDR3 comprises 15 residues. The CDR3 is CASSQSRGALYGYTF. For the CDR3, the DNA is TGTGCCAGCAGCCAATCCAGGGGCGCACTGTATGGCTACACCTTC.

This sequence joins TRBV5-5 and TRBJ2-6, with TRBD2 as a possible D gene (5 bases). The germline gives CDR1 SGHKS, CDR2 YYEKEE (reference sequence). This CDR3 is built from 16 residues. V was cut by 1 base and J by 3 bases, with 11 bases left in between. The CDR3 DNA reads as TGTGCCAGCAGCTTGTGGCTAGCTGGTGGGGCCAACGTCCTGACTTTC. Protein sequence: CASSLWLAGGANVLTF.

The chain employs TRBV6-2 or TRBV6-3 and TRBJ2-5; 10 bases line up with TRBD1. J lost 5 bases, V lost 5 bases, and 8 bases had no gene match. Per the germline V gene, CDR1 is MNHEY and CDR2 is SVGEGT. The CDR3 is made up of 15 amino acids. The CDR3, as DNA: TGTGCCAGCAGTCCGGGACAGGGGTATAGTGAGACCCAGTACTTC. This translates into CASSPGQGYSETQYF.

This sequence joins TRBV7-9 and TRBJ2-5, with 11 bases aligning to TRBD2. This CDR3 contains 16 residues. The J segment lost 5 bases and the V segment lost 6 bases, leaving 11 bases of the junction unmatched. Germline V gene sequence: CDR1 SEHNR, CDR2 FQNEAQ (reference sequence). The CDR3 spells CASRDRSSGGVETQYF. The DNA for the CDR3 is TGTGCCAGCAGGGACCGGAGTAGCGGGGGGGTGGAGACCCAGTACTTC.

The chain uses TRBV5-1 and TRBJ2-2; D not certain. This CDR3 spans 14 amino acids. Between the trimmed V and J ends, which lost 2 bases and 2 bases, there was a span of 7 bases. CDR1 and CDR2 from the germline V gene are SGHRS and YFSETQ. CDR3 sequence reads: CASSFGENTGELFF. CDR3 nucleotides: TGCGCCAGCAGCTTCGGAGAAAACACCGGGGAGCTGTTTTTT.

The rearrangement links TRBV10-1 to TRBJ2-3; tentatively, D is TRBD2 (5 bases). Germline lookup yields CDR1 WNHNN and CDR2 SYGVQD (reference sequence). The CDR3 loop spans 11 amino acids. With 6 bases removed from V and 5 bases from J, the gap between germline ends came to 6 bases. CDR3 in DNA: TGCGCCAGCAGCCGGGAAGATACGCAGTATTTT. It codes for CASSREDTQYF.

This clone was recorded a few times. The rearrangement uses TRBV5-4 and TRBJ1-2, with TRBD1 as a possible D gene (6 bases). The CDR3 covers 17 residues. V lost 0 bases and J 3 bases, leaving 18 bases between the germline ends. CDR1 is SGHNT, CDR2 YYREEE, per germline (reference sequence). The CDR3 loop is CASSLVSGAPGYYGYTF. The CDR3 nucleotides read TGTGCCAGCAGCTTGGTGTCAGGGGCGCCGGGGTACTATGGCTACACCTTC.

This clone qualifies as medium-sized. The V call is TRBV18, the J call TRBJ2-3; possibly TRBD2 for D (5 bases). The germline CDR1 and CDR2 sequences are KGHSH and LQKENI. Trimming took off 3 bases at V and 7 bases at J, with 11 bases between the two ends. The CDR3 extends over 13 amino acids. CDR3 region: CASSPRTVHTQYF. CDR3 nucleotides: TGTGCCAGCTCACCCAGGACTGTCCATACGCAGTATTTT.